This T cell receptor beta chain was recorded in a study of shared clonotypes between healthy human individuals. About the research overall: The study used three CD4 naive, three CD4 memory, two CD8 naive and one CD8 memory plate per donor.

Clones were sequenced by immunoSEQ multiplex PCR, and TCRdb holds only the in-frame ones, with some missing. The sample lists millions of clones; over 85% were seen once. This CDR3 contains 14 residues. The V gene end was trimmed by 2 bases and the J gene end by 5 bases; junction bases not matched to a gene: 5. Germline lookup yields CDR1 PRHDT and CDR2 FYEKMQ (reference sequence). CD45RO-negative, CCR7-selected cells formed the naive CD8 fraction, which excluded terminally differentiated effector memory CD45RA+ cells. This TCR was sampled from a man younger than 35 in good health. Sequenced sample: naive CD8+ T cells sorted from blood. The rearrangement joins TRBV13 to TRBJ2-5; 7 bases fit TRBD2. This CDR3 is CASSLRLAAETQYF. CDR3 bases: TGTGCCAGCAGCTTACGACTAGCCGCCGAGACCCAGTACTTC.